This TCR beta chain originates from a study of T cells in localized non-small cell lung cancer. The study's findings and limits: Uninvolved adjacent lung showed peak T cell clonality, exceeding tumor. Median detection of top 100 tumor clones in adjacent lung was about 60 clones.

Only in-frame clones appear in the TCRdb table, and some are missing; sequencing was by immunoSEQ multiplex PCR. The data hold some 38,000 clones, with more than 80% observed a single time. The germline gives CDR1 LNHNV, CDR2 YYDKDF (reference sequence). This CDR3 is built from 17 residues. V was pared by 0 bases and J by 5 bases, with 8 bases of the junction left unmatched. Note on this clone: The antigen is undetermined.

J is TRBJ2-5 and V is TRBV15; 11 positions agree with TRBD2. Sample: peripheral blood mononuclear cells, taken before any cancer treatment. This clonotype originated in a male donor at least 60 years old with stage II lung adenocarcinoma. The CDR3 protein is CATSRDPTSGARETQYF. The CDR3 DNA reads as TGTGCCACCAGCAGAGACCCGACTAGCGGGGCCCGGGAGACCCAGTACTTC.